This T cell receptor beta chain stems from a study of cytomegalovirus exposure and HLA in healthy donors. With 60 Vbeta and 13 Jbeta primers, the PCR was carried out. The data were produced by immunoSEQ multiplex PCR, yet TCRdb's version contains in-frame clones alone and is incomplete. Of around 150,000 clones listed, approximately 80% are singletons. Study results and caveats: Most TCR beta V segments were productive about 87% or about 30% of the time in an earlier analysis.

The germline V gene encodes CDR1 LNHDA and CDR2 SQIVND (reference sequence). V dropped 1 base and J dropped 4 bases, with 14 bases sitting between them. The CDR3 loop spans 15 amino acids. As to this clone: Its specificity is unknown.

The origin of this receptor is a man between 18 and 29 years old in good health and CMV-seropositive. The sample consisted of PBMCs. V gene TRBV19 combines with J gene TRBJ2-7; D is possibly TRBD1 (5 bases). The CDR3 loop is CASSIGRGASYEQYF. CDR3 DNA sequence: TGTGCCAGTAGTATAGGTAGGGGCGCGTCATACGAGCAGTACTTC.